Shown below are 5 T cell receptor beta chains from a single sample sequenced in a study of OX40 agonist ivuxolimab in advanced cancers. Using immunoSEQ multiplex PCR, the repertoire was profiled, and TCRdb retains in-frame clones only, with some absent. This sample has 100,000 to 150,000 clones, with 80% to 95% found just once. The specimen was CD4+ or CD8+ T cells sorted from blood, collected in a trial of the OX40 agonist ivuxolimab. The receptor source for this set is an adult with an advanced solid tumor such as melanoma, head and neck, liver or kidney cancer.

The chain is built from TRBV12-1 and TRBJ1-2; TRBD1 was called by the table and not checked on the DNA. TRBV12-1 is described as a pseudogene. The CDR3 consists of 18 residues. The CDR3 bases are TGTGCCAGCAGCTTTGCGCGGTGGACAGGCGAAGCTAACTATGGCTACACCTTC. It encodes CASSFARWTGEANYGYTF.

V is TRBV7-9 and J is TRBJ2-2; TRBD1 matches at 12 bases. Germline values: CDR1 SEHNR, CDR2 FQNEAQ (reference sequence). J gave up 8 bases and V 5 bases, and 6 bases lay outside the gene matches. This CDR3 is built from 15 residues. Here the CDR3 DNA reads TGTGCCAGCAGCCCCCGGGACAGGGGGCGTGGGGAGCTGTTTTTT. It translates to CASSPRDRGRGELFF.

The chain links TRBV5-6 to TRBJ1-3, with D unclear. The CDR3 length is 14 residues. Between the trimmed V and J ends, which lost 1 base and 2 bases, there was a span of 7 bases. The germline CDR1 and CDR2 sequences are SGHDT and YYEEEE. The CDR3 region has the DNA TGTGCCAGCAGCTTGCAGATTACTGGAAACACCATATATTTT. It translates to CASSLQITGNTIYF.

V usage is TRBV4-3 and J usage is TRBJ2-1, with TRBD1 matching over 11 bases. Germline assignment: CDR1 LGHNA and CDR2 YSLEER. V shed 1 base and J 8 bases; nucleotides not matched to a gene: 16. This CDR3 has 19 residues. CDR3 residues: CASSQVLTGTGGNTHEQFF. The CDR3 DNA is TGCGCCAGCAGCCAAGTCCTAACCGGGACAGGGGGTAATACACATGAGCAGTTCTTC.

The V call is TRBV19, the J call TRBJ2-7; 7 bases are shared with TRBD1. The CDR3 runs to 15 residues. Germline CDR1 is LNHDA and CDR2 is SQIVND (reference sequence). Germline trimming cut 6 bases from V and 0 bases from J; bases unmatched to any gene: 8. CDR3 nucleotides: TGTGCCAGTAGATCCCGACAGGGCCTCTCCTACGAGCAGTACTTC. This sequence encodes CASRSRQGLSYEQYF.